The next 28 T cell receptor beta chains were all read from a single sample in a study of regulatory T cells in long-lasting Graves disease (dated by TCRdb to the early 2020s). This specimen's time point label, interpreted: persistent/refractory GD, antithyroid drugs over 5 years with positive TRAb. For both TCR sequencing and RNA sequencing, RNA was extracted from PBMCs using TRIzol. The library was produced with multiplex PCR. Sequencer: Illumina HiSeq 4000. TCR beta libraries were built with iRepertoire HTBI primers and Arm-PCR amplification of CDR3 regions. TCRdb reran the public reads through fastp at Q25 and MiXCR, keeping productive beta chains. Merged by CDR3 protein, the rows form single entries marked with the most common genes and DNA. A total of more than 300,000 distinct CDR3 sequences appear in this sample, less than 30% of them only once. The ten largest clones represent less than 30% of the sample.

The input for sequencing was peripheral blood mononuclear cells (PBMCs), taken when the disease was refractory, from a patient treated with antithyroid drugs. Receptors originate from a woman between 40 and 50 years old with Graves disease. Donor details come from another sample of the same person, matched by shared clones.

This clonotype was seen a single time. The CDR3 region has the DNA TGCAGTGCTAGAGATGGACGGGGACAGTACACCGGGGAGCTGTTTTTT. It encodes CSARDGRGQYTGELFF. The chain uses TRBV20-1 and TRBJ2-2; 7 nucleotides match TRBD1. This CDR3 has 16 amino acids. The junction had 7 bases not matched to a gene; V was cut back by 0 bases and J by 3 bases. Germline values: CDR1 DFQATT, CDR2 SNEGSKA (reference sequence).

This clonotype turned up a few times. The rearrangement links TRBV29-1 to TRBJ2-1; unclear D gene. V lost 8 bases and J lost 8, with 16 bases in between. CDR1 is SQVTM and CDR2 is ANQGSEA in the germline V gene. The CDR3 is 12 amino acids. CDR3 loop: CSFRPLGDEQFF. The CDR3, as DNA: TGCAGCTTCCGCCCCCTTGGCGATGAGCAGTTCTTC.

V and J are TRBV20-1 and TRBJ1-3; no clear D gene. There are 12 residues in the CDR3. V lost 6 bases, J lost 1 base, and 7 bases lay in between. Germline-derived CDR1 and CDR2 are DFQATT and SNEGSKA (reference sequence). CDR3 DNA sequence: TGCAGTGCCGTTGGTTCTGGAAACACCATATATTTT. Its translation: CSAVGSGNTIYF.

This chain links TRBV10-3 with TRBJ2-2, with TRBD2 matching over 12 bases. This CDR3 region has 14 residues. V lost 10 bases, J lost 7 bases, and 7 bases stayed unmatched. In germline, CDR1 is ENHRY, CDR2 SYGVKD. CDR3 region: CATSGRAPNGELFF. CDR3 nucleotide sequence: TGTGCCACTAGCGGGAGGGCCCCTAACGGGGAGCTGTTTTTT.

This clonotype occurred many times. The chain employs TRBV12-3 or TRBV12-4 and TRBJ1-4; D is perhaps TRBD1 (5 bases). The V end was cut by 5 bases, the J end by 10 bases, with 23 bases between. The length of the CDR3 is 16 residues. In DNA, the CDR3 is TGTGCCAGCAGTCCATACCCGACCCAGGGTATGGTAAAACTGTTTTTT. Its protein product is CASSPYPTQGMVKLFF.

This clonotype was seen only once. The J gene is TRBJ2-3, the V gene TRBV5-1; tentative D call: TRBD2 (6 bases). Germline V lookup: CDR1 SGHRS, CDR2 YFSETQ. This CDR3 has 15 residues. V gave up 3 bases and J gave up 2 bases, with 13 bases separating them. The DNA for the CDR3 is TGCGCCAGCAGCTGGGGAGGTGGGACCACAGATACGCAGTATTTT. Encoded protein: CASSWGGGTTDTQYF.

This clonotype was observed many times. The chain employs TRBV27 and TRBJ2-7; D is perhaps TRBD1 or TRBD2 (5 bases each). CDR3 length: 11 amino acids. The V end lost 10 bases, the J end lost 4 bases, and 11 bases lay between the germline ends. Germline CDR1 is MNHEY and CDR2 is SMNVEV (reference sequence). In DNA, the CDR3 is TGTGCCACCAGGGCGGGTTACGAGCAGTACTTC. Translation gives CATRAGYEQYF.

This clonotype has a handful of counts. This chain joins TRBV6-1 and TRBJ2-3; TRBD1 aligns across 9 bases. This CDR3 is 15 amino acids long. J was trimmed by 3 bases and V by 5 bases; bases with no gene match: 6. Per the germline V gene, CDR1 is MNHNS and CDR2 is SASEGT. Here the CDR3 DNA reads TGTGCCAGCAGTCTACAGGGGGCGCAGACAGATACGCAGTATTTT. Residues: CASSLQGAQTDTQYF.

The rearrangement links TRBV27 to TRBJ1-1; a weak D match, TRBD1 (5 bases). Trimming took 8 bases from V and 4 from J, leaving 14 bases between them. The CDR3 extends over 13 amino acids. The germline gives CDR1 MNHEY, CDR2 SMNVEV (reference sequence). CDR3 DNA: TGTGCCAGCTCAAGGGGTAGGGTCACTGAAGCTTTCTTT. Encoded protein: CASSRGRVTEAFF.

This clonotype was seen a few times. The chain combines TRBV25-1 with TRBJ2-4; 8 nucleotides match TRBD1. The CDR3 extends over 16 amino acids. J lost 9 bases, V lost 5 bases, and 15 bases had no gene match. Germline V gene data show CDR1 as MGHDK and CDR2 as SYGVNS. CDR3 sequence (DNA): TGTGCCAGCAGTTCTTACGCGGGACAGGAAAAATCCATTCAGTACTTC. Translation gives CASSSYAGQEKSIQYF. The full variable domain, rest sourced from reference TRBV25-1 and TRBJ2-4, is EADIYQTPRYLVIGTGKKITLECSQTMGHDKMYWYQQDPGMELHLIHYSYGVNSTEKGDLSSESTVSRIRTEHFPLTLESARPSHTSQYLCASSSYAGQEKSIQYFGAGTRLSVL.

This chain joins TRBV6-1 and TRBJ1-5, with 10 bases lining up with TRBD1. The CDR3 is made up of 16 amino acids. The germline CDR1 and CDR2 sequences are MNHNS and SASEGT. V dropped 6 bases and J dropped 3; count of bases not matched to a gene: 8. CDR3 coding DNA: TGTGCCAGCAGAACGGGGGACAGGGGATACAATCAGCCCCAGCATTTT. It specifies CASRTGDRGYNQPQHF.

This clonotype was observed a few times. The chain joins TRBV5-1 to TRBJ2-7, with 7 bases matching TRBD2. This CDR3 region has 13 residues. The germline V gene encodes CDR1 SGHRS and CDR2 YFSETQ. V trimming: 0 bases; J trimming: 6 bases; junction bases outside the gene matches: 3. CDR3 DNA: TGCGCCAGCAGCTTGGTGGGGGGGATCGAGCAGTACTTC. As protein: CASSLVGGIEQYF.

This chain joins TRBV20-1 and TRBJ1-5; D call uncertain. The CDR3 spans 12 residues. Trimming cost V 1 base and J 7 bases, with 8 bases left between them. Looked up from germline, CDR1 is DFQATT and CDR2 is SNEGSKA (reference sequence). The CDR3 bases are TGCAGTGCTAGAGGTCCAGGCCAGCCCCAGCATTTT. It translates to CSARGPGQPQHF.

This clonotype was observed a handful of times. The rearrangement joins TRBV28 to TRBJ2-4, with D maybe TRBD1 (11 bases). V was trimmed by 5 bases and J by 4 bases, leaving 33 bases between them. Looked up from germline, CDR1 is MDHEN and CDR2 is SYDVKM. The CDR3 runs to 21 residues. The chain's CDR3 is CASSTRTGGFSSGSTKNIQYF. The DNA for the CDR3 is TGTGCCAGCAGTACTAGGACAGGGGGCTTCTCTAGCGGGAGTACGAAAAACATTCAGTACTTC. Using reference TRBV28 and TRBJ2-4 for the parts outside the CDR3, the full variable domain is DVKVTQSSRYLVKRTGEKVFLECVQDMDHENMFWYRQDPGLGLRLIYFSYDVKMKEKGDIPEGYSVSREKKERFSLILESASTNQTSMYLCASSTRTGGFSSGSTKNIQYFGAGTRLSVL.

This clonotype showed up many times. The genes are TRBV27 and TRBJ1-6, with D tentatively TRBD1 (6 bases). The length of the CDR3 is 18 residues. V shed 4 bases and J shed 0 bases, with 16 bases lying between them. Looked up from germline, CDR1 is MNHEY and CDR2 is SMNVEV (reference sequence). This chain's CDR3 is CASSSKYRASSYNSPLHF. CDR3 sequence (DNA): TGTGCCAGCAGTTCGAAATACAGGGCCAGCTCCTATAATTCACCCCTCCACTTT.

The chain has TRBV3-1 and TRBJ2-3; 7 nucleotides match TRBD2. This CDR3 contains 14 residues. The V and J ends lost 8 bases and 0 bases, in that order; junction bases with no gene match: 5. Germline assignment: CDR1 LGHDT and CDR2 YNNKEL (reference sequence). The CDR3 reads CASGGSPSTDTQYF. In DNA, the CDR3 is TGTGCCAGCGGCGGGAGCCCCAGCACAGATACGCAGTATTTT.

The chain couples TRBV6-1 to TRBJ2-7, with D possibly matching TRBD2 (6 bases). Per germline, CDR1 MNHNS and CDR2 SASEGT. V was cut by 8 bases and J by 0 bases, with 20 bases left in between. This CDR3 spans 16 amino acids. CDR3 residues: CASLQERDSSSYEQYF. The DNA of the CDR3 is TGTGCCAGCCTTCAGGAAAGGGACTCCTCCTCCTACGAGCAGTACTTC.

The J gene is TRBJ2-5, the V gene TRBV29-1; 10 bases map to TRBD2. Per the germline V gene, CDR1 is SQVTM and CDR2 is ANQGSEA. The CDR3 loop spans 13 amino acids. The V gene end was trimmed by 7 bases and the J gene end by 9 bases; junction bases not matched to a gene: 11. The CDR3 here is CSARRASGSSQYF. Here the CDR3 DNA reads TGCAGCGCTCGAAGGGCTAGCGGGAGTTCCCAGTACTTC.

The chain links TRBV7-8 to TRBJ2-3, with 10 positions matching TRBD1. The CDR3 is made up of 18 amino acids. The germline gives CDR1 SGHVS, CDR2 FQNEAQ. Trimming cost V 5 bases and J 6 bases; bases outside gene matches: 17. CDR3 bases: TGTGCCAGCAGCCGGACCATGTTGACAGGGGGCGCGTCGGATACGCAGTATTTT. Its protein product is CASSRTMLTGGASDTQYF. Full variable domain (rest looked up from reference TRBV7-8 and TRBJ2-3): GAGVSQSPRYKVAKRGQDVALRCDPISGHVSLFWYQQALGQGPEFLTYFQNEAQLDKSGLPSDRFFAERPEGSVSTLKIQRTQQEDSAVYLCASSRTMLTGGASDTQYFGPGTRLTVL.

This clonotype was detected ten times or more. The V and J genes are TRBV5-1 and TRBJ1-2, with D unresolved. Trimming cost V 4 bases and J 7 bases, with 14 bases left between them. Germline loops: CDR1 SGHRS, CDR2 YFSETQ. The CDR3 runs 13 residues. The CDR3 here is CASSAMGDTGYTF. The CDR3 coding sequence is TGCGCCAGCAGCGCCATGGGAGACACTGGCTACACCTTC.

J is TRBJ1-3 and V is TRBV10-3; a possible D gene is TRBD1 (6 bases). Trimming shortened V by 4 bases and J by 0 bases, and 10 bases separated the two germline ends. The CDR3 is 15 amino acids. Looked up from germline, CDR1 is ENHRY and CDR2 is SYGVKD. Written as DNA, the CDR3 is TGTGCCATCAGTGCTTGGACAGACTCTGGAAACACCATATATTTT. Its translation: CAISAWTDSGNTIYF.

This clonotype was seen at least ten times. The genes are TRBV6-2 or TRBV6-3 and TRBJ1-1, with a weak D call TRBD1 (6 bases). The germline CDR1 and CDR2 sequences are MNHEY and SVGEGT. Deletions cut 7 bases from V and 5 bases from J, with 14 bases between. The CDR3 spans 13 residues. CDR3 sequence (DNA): TGTGCCAGCACACAGGGAAAAAGGACTGAAGCTTTCTTT. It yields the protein CASTQGKRTEAFF.

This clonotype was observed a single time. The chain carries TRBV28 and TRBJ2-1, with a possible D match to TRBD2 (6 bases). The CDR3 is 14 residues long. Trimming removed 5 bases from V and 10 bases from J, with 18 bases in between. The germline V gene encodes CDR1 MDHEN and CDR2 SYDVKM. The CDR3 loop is CASSPRPPGGEQFF. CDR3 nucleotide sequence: TGTGCCAGCAGTCCCCGGCCTCCTGGGGGGGAGCAGTTCTTC.

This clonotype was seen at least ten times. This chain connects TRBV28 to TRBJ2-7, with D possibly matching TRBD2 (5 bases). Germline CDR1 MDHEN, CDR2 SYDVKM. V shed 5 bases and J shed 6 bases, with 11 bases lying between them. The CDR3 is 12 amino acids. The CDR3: CASSAPGGEQYF. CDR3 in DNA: TGTGCCAGCAGTGCCCCAGGAGGCGAGCAGTACTTC.

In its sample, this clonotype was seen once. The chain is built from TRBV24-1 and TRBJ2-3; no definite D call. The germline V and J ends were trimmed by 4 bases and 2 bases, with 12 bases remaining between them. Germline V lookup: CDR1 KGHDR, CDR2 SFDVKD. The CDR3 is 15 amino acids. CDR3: CATSDFRNSTDTQYF. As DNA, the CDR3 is TGTGCCACCAGTGACTTCAGGAATTCCACAGATACGCAGTATTTT.

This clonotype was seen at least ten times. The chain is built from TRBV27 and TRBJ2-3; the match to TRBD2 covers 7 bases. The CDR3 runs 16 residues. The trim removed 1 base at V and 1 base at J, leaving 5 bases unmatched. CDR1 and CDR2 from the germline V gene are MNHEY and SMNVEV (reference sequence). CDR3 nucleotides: TGTGCCAGCAGTTTATATAGGGCGGGAGGCACAGATACGCAGTATTTT. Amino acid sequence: CASSLYRAGGTDTQYF.

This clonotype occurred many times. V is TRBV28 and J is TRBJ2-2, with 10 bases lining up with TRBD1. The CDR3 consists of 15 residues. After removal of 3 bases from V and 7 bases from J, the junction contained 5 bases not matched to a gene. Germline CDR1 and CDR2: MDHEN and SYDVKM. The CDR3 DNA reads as TGTGCCAGCAGTTTGGGGACAGGGGTCCTCGGGGAGCTGTTTTTT. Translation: CASSLGTGVLGELFF.

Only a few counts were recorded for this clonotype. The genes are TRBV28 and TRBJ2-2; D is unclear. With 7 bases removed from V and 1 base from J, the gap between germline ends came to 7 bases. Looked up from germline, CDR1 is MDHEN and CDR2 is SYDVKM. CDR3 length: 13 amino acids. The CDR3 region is CASKTENTGELFF. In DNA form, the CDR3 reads TGTGCCAGCAAAACTGAGAACACCGGGGAGCTGTTTTTT.